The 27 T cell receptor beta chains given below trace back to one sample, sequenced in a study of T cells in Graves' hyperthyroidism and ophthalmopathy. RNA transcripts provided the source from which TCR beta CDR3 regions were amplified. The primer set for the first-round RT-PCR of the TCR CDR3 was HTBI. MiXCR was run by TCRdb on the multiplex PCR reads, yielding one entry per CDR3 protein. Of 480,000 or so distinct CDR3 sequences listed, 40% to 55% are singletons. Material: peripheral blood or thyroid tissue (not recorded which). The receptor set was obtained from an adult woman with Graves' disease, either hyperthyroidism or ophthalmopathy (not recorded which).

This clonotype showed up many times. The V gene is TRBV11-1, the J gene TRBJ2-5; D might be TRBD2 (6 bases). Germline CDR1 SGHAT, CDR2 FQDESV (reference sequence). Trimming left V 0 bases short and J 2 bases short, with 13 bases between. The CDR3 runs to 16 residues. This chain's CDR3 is CASSLAIRELQETQYF. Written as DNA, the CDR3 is TGTGCCAGCAGCTTAGCGATCCGGGAGCTACAAGAGACCCAGTACTTC.

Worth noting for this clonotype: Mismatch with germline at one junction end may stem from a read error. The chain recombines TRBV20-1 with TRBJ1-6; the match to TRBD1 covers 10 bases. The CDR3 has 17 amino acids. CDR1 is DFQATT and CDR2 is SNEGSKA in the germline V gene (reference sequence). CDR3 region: CSARDVGQGIYYSPLHF. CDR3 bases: TGCAGTGCTAGAGACGTGGGACAGGGGATCTATTATTCACCCCTCCACTTT.

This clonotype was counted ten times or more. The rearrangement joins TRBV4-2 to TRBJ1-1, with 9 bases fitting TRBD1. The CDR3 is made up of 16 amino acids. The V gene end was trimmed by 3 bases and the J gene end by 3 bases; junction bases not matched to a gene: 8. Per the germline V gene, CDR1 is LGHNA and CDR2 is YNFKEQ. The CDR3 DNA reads TGTGCCAGCAGCCATCTCGGGACAGGGTCTTACACTGAAGCTTTCTTT. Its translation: CASSHLGTGSYTEAFF.

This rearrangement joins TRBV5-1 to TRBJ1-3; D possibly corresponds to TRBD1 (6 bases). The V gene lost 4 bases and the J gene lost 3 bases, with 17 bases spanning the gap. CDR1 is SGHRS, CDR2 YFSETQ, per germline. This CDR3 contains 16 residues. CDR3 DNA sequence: TGCGCCAGCAGCCCAGGGGCTCGGACGGATGGAAACACCATATATTTT. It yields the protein CASSPGARTDGNTIYF.

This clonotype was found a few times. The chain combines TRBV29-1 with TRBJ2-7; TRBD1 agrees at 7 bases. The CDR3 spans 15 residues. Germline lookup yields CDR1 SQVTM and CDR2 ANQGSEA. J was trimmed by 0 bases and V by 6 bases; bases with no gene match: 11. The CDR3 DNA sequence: TGCAGCGTCGCCCTGACAGGGCCGAACTCCTACGAGCAGTACTTC. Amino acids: CSVALTGPNSYEQYF.

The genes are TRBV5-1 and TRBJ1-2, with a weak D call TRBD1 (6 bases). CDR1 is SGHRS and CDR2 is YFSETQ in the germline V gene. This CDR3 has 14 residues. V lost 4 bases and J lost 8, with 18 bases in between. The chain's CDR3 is CASSPTAGAYGYTF. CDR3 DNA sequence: TGCGCCAGCAGCCCAACTGCAGGGGCCTACGGCTACACCTTC.

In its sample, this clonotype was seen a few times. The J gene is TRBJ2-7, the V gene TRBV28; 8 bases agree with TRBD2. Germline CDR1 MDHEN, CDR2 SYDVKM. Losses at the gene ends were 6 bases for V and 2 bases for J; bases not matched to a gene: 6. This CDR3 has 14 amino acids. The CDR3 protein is CASSVSGKPYEQYF. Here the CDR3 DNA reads TGTGCCAGCAGCGTTAGCGGGAAACCCTACGAGCAGTACTTC.

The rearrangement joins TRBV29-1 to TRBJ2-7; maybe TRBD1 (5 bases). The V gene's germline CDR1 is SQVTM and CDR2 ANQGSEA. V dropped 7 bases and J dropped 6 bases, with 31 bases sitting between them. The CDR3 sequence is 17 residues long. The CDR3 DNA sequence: TGCAGCGCCAGCAGCTCCGGGCCTCAAGGGGTGGTTGGCGAGCAGTACTTC. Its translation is CSASSSGPQGVVGEQYF.

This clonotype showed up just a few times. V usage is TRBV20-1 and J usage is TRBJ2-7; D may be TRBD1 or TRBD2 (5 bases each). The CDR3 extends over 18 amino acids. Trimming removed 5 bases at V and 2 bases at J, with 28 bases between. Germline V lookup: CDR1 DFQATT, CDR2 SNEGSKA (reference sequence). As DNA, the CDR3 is TGCAGTGCTCCCGACCTAACCTCGCCGGGACCCAGAACCTACGAGCAGTACTTC. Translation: CSAPDLTSPGPRTYEQYF.

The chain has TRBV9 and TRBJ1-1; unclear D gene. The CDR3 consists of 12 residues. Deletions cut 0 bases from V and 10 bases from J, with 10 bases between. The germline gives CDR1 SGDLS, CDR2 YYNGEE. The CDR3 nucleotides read TGTGCCAGCAGCGTAGTCGGGTACCCAGCTTTCTTT. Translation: CASSVVGYPAFF.

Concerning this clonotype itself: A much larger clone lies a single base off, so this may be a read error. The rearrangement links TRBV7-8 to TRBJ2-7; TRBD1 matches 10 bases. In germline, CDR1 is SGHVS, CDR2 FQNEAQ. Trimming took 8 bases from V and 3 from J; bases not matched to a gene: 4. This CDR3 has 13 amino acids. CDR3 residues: CASGGQGIYEQYF. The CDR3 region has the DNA TGTGCCAGCGGGGGACAGGGGATCTACGAGCAGTACTTC.

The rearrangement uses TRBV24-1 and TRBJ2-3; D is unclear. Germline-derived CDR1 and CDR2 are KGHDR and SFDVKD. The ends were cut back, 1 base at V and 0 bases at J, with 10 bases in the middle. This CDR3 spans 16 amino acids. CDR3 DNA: TGTGCCACCAGTGATTTAGTGGGCGGTAGCACAGATACGCAGTATTTT. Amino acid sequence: CATSDLVGGSTDTQYF.

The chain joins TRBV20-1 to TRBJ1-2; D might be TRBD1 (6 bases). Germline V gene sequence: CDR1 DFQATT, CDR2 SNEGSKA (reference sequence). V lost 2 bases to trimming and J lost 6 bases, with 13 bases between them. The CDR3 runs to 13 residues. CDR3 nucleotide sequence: TGCAGTGCTAGACCATCAGGGGACGATGGCTACACCTTC. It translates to CSARPSGDDGYTF.

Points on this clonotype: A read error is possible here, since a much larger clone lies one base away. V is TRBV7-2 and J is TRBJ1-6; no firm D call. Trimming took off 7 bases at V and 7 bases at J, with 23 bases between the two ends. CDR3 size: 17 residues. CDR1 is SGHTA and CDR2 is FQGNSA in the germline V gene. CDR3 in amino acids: CASNRRAGQRGNSPLHF. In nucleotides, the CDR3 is TGTGCCAGCAACCGTAGGGCGGGCCAGCGAGGGAATTCACCCCTCCACTTT.

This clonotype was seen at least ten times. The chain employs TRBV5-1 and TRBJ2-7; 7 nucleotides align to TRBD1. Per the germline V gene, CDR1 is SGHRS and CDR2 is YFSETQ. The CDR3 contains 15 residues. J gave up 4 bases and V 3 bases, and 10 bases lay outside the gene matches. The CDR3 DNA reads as TGCGCCAGCAGCTCCGGGGCACAGGGGCCGTACGAGCAGTACTTC. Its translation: CASSSGAQGPYEQYF.

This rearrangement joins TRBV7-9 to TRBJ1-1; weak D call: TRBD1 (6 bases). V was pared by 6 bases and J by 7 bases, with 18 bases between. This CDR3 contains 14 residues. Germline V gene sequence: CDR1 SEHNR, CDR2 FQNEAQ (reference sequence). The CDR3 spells CASSPWGRGDEAFF. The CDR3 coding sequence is TGTGCCAGCAGTCCCTGGGGGAGGGGGGATGAAGCTTTCTTT.

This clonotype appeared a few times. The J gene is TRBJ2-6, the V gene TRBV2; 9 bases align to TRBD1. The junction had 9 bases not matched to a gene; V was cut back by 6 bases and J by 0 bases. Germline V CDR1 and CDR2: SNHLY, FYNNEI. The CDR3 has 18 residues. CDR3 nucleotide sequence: TGTGCCAGCAGCACCTCCGGGACAGGGTTCTCTGGGGCCAACGTCCTGACTTTC. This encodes CASSTSGTGFSGANVLTF.

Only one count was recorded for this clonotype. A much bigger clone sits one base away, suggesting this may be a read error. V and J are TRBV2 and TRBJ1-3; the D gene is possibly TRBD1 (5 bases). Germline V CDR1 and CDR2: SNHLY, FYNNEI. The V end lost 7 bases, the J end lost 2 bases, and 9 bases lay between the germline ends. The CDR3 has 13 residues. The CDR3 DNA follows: TGTGCCAGCAATTTAGGGGCTGGAAACACCATATATTTT. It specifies CASNLGAGNTIYF.

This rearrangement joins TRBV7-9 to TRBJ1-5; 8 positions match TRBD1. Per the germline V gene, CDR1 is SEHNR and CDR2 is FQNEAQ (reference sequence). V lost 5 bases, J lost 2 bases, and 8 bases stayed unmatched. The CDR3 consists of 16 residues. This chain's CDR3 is CASSVQTGGGNQPQHF. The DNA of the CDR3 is TGTGCCAGCAGCGTACAAACAGGGGGTGGCAATCAGCCCCAGCATTTT.

CDR3 bases: TGTGCCAGCCGAGGACTAGCGGGAGTTGGCAATGAGCAGTTCTTC. As protein: CASRGLAGVGNEQFF. The rearrangement joins TRBV2 to TRBJ2-1, with TRBD2 identical over 13 bases. The trim removed 8 bases at V and 6 bases at J, leaving 7 bases unmatched. The length of the CDR3 is 15 residues. Germline V lookup: CDR1 SNHLY, CDR2 FYNNEI. The variable domain in full, completed from reference TRBV2 and TRBJ2-1, reads EPEVTQTPSHQVTQMGQEVILRCVPISNHLYFYWYRQILGQKVEFLVSFYNNEISEKSEIFDDQFSVERPDGSNFTLKIRSTKLEDSAMYFCASRGLAGVGNEQFFGPGTRLTVL.

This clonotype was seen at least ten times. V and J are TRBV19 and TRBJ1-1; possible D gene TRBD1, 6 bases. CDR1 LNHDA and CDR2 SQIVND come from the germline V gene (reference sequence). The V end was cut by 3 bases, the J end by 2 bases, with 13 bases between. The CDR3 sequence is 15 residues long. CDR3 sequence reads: CASSIQGTVNTEAFF. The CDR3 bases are TGTGCCAGTAGTATCCAGGGGACGGTTAACACTGAAGCTTTCTTT.

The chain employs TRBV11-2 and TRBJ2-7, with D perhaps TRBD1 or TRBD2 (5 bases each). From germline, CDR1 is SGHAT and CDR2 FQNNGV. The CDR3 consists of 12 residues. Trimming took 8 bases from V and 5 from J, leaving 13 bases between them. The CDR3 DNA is TGTGCCAGCGTAGCCAGGGACCACGAGCAGTACTTC. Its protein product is CASVARDHEQYF.

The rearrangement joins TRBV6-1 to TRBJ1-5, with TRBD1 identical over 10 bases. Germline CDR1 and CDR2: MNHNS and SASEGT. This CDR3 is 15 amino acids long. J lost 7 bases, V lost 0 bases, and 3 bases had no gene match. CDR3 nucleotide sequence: TGTGCCAGCAGTGAAGCGGGACAGGGGTGGCAGCCCCAGCATTTT. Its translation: CASSEAGQGWQPQHF.

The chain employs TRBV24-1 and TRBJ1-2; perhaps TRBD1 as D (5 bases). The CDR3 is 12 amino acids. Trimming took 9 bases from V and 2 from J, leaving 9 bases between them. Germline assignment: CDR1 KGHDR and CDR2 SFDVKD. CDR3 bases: TGTGCCACCGGGACCCACAACTATGGCTACACCTTC. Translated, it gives CATGTHNYGYTF.

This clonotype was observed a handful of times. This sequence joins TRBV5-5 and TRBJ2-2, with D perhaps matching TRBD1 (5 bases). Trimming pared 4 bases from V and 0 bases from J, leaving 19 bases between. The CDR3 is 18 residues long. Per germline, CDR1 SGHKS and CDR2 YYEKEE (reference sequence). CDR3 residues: CASSKGIQLSSNTGELFF. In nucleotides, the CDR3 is TGTGCCAGCAGCAAGGGGATACAACTTTCATCGAACACCGGGGAGCTGTTTTTT.

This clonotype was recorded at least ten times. CDR3 nucleotides: TGTGCCAGCAGCCCGGGACAGGGGGCTAAACGCTCTGGAAACACCATATATTTT. This translates into CASSPGQGAKRSGNTIYF. This sequence joins TRBV7-2 and TRBJ1-3, with 12 bases fitting TRBD1. CDR1 SGHTA and CDR2 FQGNSA come from the germline V gene. The CDR3 totals 18 residues. Trimming removed 5 bases from V and 0 bases from J; junction bases left unmatched: 8.

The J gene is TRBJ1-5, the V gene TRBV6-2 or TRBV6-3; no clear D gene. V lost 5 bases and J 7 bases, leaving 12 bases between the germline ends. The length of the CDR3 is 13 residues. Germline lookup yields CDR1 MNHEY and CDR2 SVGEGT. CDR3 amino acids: CASSLDPPQPQHF. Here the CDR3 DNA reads TGTGCCAGCAGTCTAGACCCGCCGCAGCCCCAGCATTTT.